This record concerns one TCR beta chain sequence. TCRdb re-analysed the RT-PCR reads in MiXCR, keeping a single row per CDR3 protein. Among some 550,000 distinct CDR3 sequences listed, around 21% were seen once. The sample belongs to a study of response to subunit inactivated influenza vaccine. CDR3 length equals 13 residues. The V gene lost 3 bases and the J gene lost 8 bases, with 8 bases spanning the gap. CDR1 is KGHSH and CDR2 is LQKENI in the germline V gene. These data also featured in a second study, about T cells expressing NK-cell markers. Per that paper: Scientists made TCR beta cDNA using 5'RACE template switching with UMIs. The sequencing cohort of eight donors included seven HCMV-seropositive individuals and one seronegative individual. The CD3+CD56-NKG2C+ fraction was also led by these clonotypes in a few donors. HCMV specificity of the expanded NKG2C+ T cell clones was not established.

The chain has TRBV18 and TRBJ1-6; D gene uncertain. The source of this sequence is a man aged 45 to 65 who received an inactivated influenza vaccine. The sample was CD4+ T cells sorted from PBMCs, taken about 13 days after vaccination. In nucleotides, the CDR3 is TGTGCCAGCTCACCGATATTGGATTCACCCCTCCACTTT. Its protein product is CASSPILDSPLHF.